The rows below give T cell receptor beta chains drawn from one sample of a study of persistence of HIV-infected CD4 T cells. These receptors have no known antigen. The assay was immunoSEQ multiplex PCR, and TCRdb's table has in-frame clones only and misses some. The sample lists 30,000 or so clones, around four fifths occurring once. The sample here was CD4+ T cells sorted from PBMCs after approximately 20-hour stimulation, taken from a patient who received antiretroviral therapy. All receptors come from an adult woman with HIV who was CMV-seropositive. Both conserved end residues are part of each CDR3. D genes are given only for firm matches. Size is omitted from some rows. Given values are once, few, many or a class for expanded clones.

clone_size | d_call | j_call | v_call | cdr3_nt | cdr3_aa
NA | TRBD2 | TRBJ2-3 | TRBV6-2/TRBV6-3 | TGTGCCAGCAGCAAGGGACTAGCGGGGACCCGAGGGGCAGATACGCAGTATTTT | CASSKGLAGTRGADTQYF
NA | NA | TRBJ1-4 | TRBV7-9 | TGTGCCAGCAGCTTATCACGATCGGCAACTAATGAAAAACTGTTTTTT | CASSLSRSATNEKLFF
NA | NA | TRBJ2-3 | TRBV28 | TGTGCCAGCAGGGGATTCCTTACAGGGTACACAGATACGCAGTATTTT | CASRGFLTGYTDTQYF
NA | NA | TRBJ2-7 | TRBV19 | TGTGCCAGTAGTAGCGGCAGGGCAGGCTTC | CASSSGRAGF
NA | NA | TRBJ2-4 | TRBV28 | TGTGCCAGCAGTGACGAGCGGGACATTCAGTACTTC | CASSDERDIQYF
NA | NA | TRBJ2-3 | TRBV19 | TGTGCCAGTAGTATAGGCCCGGCAGGCACAGATACGCAGTATTTT | CASSIGPAGTDTQYF
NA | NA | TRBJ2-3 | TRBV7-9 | TGTGCCAGCAATTGGGGGGACTCCAGGGGCGACACGCAGTATTTT | CASNWGDSRGDTQYF
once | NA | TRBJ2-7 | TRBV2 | TGTGCCAGCAGTAAGGGCTACGAGCAGTACTTC | CASSKGYEQYF
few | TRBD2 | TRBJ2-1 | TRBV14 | TGTGCCAGCAGACATACTAGCGGATCCTACAATGAGCAGTTCTTC | CASRHTSGSYNEQFF
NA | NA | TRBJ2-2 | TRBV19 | TGTGCCAGTAGACAGGTCTCGAACACCGGGGAGCTGTTTTTT | CASRQVSNTGELFF
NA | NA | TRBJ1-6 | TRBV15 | TGTGCCACCAGCAGCGGCCCGGTCGGCAGGCTCGGGTATAATTCACCCCTCCACTTT | CATSSGPVGRLGYNSPLHF
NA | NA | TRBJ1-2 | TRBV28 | TGTGCCAGCAGTTTAAGTTCCGGGGGGGACTATGGCTACACCTTC | CASSLSSGGDYGYTF
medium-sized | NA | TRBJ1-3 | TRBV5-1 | TGCGCCAGCAGCGTGTCCGGGACACCCGACTCTGGAAACACCATATATTTT | CASSVSGTPDSGNTIYF
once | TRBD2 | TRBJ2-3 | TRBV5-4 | TGTGCCAGCAGCTTGGGTGCGGGGGGGCCGGGTACGCAGTATTTT | CASSLGAGGPGTQYF
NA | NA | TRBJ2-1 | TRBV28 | TGTGCCAGCATTCCACTCACAGGTGGGGTGATCGGTGAGCAGTTCTTC | CASIPLTGGVIGEQFF
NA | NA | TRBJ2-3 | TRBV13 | TGTGCCAGCAGCCACGGAGCGAGAAGCACAGATACGCAGTATTTT | CASSHGARSTDTQYF
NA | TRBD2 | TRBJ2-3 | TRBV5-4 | TGTGCCAGCAGCTCCCGCGGGGGTGGCGGCACAGATACGCAGTATTTT | CASSSRGGGGTDTQYF
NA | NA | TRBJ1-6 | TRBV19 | TGTGCCAGTAGTATAGCCCGGAATAATTCACCCCTCCACTTT | CASSIARNNSPLHF
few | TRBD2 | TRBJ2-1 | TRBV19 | TGTGCCAGTACTGAGCGGGAGGTCGGTAAGGATGAGCAGTTCTTC | CASTEREVGKDEQFF
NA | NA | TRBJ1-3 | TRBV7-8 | TGTGCCAGCAGCTCCGAGGCAAGGAGCTACTCTGGAAACACCATATATTTT | CASSSEARSYSGNTIYF
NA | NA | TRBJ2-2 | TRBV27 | TGTGCCAGCAGTCCCCAGGGGACCGGGGAGCTGTTTTTT | CASSPQGTGELFF
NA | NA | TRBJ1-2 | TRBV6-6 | TGTGCCAGCAGTTACCTGGGGCAGGATGGCTACACCTTC | CASSYLGQDGYTF
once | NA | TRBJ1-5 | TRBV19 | TGTGCTAGTAGTCAGGCCCCCTCATTTCAGCCCCAGCATTTT | CASSQAPSFQPQHF
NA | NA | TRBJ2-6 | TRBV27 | TGTGCCAGCAGCTTAGGACTGCCCTCTGGGGCCAACGTCCTGACTTTC | CASSLGLPSGANVLTF
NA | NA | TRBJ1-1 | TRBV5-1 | TGCGCCAGCAGCTTGGATGGCCAGCAGGCTTTCTTT | CASSLDGQQAFF
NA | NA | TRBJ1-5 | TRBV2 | TGTGCCAGCAGTGAAGGCAGGGTGAGCAATCAGCCCCAGCATTTT | CASSEGRVSNQPQHF
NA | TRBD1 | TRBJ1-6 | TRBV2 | TGTGCCAGCAGTGCACAGGGTACGTTACAGGGGTCACCCCTCCACTTT | CASSAQGTLQGSPLHF
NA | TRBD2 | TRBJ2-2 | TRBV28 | TGTGCCAGCAGTCCCCCCGGACTAGCGGGAGGCACCGGGGAGCTGTTTTTT | CASSPPGLAGGTGELFF
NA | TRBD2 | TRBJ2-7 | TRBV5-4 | TGTGCCAGCAGCTTGGACTCTAGCGGGAGAATCTACGAGCAGTACTTC | CASSLDSSGRIYEQYF
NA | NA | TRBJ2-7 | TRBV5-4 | TGTGCCAGCAGCCAAACAGGAATGAGCTCCTACGAGCAGTACTTC | CASSQTGMSSYEQYF
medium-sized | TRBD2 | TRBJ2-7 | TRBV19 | TGTGCCAGTAGTGTGCTAGCGGGGGGCGACTACGAGCAGTACTTC | CASSVLAGGDYEQYF
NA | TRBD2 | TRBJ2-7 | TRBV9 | TGTGCCAGCAGCCCTCATGGCCTAGCGGGGGTGCTCTCCTACGAGCAGTACTTC | CASSPHGLAGVLSYEQYF
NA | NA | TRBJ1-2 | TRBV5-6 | TGTGCCAGCAGCTGGACGGGTCCCACTAACTATGGCTACACCTTC | CASSWTGPTNYGYTF
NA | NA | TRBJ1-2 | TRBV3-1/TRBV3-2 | TGTGCCAGCAGCCAGGGTCGGGGGCGAGGCTATGGCTACACCTTC | CASSQGRGRGYGYTF
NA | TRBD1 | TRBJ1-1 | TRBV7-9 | TGTGCCAGCAGTCGGGACAGGGGGAGCTTTAACACTGAAGCTTTCTTT | CASSRDRGSFNTEAFF
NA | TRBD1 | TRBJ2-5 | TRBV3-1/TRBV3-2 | TGTGCCAGCAGCCAAGACGGGACAGGGGATTTAGTAGAGACCCAGTACTTC | CASSQDGTGDLVETQYF
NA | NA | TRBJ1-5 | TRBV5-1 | TGCGCCAGCAGCTTGGCAGGGGTGAGCAATCAGCCCCAGCATTTT | CASSLAGVSNQPQHF
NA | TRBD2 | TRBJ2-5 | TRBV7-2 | TGTGCCAGCAGCTTAAGCGGGGGACGGGAGACCCAGTACTTC | CASSLSGGRETQYF
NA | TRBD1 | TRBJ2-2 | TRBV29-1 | TGCAGCGTTGGGTCAGGGGGTGGGGAGCTGTTTTTT | CSVGSGGGELFF
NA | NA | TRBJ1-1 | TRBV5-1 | TGCGCCAGCAGCTTGGCCGAGGAAGCAGGGGCTTTCTTT | CASSLAEEAGAFF
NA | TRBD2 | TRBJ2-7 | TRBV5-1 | TGCGCCAGCAGCTTGGGGGGGGGAGAGGGGGAGCAGTACTTC | CASSLGGGEGEQYF
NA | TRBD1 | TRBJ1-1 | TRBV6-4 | TGTGCCAGCAGTCCCACAGGGGGGATAAGGTACACTGAAGCTTTCTTT | CASSPTGGIRYTEAFF
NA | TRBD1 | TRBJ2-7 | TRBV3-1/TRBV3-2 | TGTGCCAGCAGCCAAGATTGGACAGGGGCGCCCTACGAGCAGTACTTC | CASSQDWTGAPYEQYF
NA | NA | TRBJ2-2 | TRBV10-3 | TGTGCCTCCGCCGGGCTGTCAAACACCGGGGAGCTGTTTTTT | CASAGLSNTGELFF
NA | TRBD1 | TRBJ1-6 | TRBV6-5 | TGTGCCAGCAGTTACACGAGGACAGGGGGCAATTCACCCCTCCACTTT | CASSYTRTGGNSPLHF
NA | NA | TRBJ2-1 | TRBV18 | TGTGCCAGCTCAAGGACGCTAGAGGATGAGCAGTTCTTC | CASSRTLEDEQFF
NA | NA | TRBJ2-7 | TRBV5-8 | TGTGCCAGCAGCTTGGGGGCGGGACGCTCCTACGAGCAGTACTTC | CASSLGAGRSYEQYF